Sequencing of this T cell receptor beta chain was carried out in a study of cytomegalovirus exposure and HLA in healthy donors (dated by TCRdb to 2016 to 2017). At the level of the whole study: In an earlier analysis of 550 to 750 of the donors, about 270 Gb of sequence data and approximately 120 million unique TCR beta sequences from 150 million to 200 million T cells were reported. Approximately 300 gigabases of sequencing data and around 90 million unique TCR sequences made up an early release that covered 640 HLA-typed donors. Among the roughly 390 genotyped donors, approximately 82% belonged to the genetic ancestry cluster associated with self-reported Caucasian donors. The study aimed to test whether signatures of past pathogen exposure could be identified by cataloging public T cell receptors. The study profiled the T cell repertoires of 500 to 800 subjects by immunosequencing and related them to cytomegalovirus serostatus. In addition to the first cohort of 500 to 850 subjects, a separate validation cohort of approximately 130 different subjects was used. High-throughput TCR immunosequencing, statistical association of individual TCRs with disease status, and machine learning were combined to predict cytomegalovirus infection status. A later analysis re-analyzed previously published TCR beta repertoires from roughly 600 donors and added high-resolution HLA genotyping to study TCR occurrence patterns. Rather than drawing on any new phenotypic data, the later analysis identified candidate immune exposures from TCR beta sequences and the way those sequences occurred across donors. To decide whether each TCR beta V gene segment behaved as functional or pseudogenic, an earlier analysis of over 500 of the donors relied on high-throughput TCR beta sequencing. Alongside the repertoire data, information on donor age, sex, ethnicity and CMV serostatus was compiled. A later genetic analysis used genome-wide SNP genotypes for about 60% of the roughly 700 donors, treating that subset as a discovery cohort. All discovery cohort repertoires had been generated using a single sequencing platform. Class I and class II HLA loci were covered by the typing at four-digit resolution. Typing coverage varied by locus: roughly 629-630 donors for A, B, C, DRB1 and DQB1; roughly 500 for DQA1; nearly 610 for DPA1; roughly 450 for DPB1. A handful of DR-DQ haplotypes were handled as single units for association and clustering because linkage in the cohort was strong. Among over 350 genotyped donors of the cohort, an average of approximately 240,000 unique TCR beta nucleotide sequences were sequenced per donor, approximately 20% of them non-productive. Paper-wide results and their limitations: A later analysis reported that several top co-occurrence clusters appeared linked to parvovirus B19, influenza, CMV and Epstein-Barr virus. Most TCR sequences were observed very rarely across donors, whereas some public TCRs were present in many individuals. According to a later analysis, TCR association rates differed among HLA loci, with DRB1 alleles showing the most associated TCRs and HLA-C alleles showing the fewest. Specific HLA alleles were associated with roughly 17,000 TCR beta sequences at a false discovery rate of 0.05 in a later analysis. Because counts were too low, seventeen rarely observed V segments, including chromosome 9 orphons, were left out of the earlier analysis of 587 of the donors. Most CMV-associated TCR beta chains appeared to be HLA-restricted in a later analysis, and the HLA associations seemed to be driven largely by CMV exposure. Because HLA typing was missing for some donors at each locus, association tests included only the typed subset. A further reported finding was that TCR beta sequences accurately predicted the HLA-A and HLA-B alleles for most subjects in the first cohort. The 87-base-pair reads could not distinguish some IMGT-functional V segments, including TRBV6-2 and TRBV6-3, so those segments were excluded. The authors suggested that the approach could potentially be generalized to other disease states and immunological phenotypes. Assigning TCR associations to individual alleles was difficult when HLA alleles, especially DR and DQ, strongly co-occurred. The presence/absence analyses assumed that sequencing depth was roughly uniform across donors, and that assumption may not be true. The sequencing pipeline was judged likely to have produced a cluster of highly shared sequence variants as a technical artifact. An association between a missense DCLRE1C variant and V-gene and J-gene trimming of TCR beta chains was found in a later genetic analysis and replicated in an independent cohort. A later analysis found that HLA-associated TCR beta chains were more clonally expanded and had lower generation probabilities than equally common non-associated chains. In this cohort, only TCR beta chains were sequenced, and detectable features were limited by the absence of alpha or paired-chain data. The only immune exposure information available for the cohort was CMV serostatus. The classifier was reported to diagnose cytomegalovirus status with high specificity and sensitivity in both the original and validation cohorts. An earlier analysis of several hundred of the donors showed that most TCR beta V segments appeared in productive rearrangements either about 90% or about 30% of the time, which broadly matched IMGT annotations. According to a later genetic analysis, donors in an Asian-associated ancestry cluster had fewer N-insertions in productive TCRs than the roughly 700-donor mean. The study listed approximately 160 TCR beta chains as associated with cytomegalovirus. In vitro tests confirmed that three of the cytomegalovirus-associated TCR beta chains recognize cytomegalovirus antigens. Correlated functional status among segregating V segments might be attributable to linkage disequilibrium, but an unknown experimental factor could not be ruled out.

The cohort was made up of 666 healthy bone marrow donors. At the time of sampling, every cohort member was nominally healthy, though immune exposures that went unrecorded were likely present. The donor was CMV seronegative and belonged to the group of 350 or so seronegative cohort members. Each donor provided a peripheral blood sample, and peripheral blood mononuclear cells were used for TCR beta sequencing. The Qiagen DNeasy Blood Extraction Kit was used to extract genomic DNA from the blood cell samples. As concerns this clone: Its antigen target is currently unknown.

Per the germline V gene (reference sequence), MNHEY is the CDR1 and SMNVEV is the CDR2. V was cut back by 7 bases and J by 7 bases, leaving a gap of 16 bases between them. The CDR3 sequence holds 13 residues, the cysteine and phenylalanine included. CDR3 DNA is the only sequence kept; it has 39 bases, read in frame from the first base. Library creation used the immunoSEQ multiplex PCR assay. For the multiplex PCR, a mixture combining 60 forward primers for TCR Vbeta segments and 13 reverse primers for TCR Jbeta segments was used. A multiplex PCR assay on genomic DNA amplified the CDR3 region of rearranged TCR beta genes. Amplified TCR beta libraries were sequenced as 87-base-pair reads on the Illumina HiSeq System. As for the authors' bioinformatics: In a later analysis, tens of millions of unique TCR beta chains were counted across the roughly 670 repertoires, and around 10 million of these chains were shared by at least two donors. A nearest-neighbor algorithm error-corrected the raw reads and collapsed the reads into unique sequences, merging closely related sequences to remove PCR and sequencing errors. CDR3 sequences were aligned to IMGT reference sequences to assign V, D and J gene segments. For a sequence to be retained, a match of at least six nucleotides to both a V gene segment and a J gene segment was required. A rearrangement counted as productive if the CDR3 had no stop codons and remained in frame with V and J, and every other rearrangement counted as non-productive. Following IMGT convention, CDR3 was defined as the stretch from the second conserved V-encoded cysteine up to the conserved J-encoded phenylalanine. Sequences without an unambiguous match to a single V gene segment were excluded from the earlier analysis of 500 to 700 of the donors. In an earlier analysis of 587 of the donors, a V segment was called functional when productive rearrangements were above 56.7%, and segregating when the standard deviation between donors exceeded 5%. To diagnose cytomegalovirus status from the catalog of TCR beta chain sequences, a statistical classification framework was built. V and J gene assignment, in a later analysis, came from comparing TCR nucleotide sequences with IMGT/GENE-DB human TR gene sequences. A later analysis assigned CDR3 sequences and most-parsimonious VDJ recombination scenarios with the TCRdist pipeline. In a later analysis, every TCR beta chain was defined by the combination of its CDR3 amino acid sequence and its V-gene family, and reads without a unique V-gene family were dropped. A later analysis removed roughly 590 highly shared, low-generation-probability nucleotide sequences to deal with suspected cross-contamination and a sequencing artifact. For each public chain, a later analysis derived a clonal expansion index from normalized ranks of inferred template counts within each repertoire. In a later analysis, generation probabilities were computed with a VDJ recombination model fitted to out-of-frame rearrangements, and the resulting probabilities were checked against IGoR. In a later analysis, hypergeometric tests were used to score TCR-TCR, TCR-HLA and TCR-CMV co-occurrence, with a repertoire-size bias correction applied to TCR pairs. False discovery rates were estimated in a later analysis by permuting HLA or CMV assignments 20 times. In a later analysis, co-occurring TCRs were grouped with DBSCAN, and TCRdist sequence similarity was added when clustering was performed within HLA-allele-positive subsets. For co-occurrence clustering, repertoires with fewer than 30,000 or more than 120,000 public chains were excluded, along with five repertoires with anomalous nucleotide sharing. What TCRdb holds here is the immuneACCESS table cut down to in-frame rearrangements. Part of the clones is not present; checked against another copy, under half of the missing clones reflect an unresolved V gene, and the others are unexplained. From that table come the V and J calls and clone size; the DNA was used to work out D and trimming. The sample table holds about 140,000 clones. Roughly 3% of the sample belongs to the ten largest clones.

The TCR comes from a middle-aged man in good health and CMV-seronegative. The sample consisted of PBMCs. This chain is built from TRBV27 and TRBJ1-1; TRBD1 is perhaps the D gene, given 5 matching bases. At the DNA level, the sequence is TGTGCCAGCAAAGGGACGTTGGGGGGTGAAGCTTTCTTT. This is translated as CASKGTLGGEAFF.